Listed below are T cell receptor beta chains from one sample, sequenced in a study of immune evolution from preneoplasia to lung adenocarcinoma. TCRdb's copy holds only in-frame clones and misses some; the assay was immunoSEQ multiplex PCR. The sample shows 3,500 to 4,500 clones, about 89% of them seen only once. Sequencing used FFPE minimally invasive lung adenocarcinoma tissue. These receptors came from a donor aged 70 or over with lung adenocarcinoma. Both conserved end residues are part of each CDR3. The D gene is left open where the match is weak. Rows may omit the clone size; those that give it use once, few, many or a size class.

d_call	v_call	j_call	clone_size	cdr3_aa	cdr3_nt
TRBD1	TRBV10-1	TRBJ2-7	NA	CASARDRGHEQYF	TGCGCCAGCGCTCGGGACAGGGGTCACGAGCAGTACTTC
TRBD1	TRBV15	TRBJ2-3	NA	CATSEGQGTDTQYF	TGTGCCACCTCGGAGGGACAGGGGACAGATACGCAGTATTTT
NA	TRBV7-6	TRBJ2-5	NA	CASSLVAKETQYF	TGTGCCAGCAGCTTAGTGGCTAAAGAGACCCAGTACTTC
NA	TRBV5-4	TRBJ2-1	NA	CASSFFDGTEQFF	TGTGCCAGCAGCTTTTTTGATGGTACTGAGCAGTTCTTC
NA	TRBV5-1	TRBJ2-7	once	CASSLPGPTYEQYF	TGCGCCAGCAGCTTACCGGGACCCACCTACGAGCAGTACTTC
NA	TRBV29-1	TRBJ2-1	NA	CSVLSEQFF	TGCAGCGTCCTAAGTGAGCAGTTCTTC
NA	TRBV7-9	TRBJ1-4	NA	CASSVQGAANEKLFF	TGTGCCAGCAGTGTACAGGGAGCGGCTAATGAAAAACTGTTTTTT
NA	TRBV7-3	TRBJ2-1	once	CASSLGPPGDNEQFF	TGTGCCAGCAGCTTAGGGCCCCCCGGGGACAATGAGCAGTTCTTC
NA	TRBV28	TRBJ2-3	NA	CASGLTDTQYF	TGTGCCAGCGGCCTCACAGATACGCAGTATTTT
TRBD1	TRBV19	TRBJ2-7	NA	CASSDLPRDSPYEQYF	TGTGCCAGTAGTGACCTCCCCCGGGACAGCCCCTACGAGCAGTACTTC
NA	TRBV9	TRBJ2-7	NA	CASSVGTTSYEQYF	TGTGCCAGCAGCGTAGGGACAACCTCCTACGAGCAGTACTTC
NA	TRBV11-2	TRBJ2-2	NA	CASSPLTGELFF	TGTGCCAGCAGCCCACTCACCGGGGAGCTGTTTTTT
TRBD1	TRBV25-1	TRBJ1-2	NA	CASSKGFGTGDLYGYTF	TGTGCCAGCAGTAAAGGCTTCGGAACAGGGGACCTCTATGGCTACACCTTC
TRBD2	TRBV4-1	TRBJ2-3	NA	CASSHDTGLAGVADTQYF	TGCGCCAGCAGCCACGACACCGGACTAGCGGGAGTAGCAGATACGCAGTATTTT
TRBD1	TRBV7-9	TRBJ1-3	NA	CASSLGGQVSGNTIYF	TGTGCCAGCAGCTTAGGGGGACAGGTCTCTGGAAACACCATATATTTT
NA	TRBV20-1	TRBJ1-2	NA	CSVGGNYGYTF	TGCAGTGTCGGGGGCAACTATGGCTACACCTTC
NA	TRBV5-1	TRBJ1-1	NA	CASSLEGISYRPEAFF	TGCGCCAGCAGCTTGGAGGGCATCAGCTATCGGCCTGAAGCTTTCTTT
NA	TRBV14	TRBJ2-5	NA	CASSQLGEREPGNPRETQYF	TGTGCCAGCAGCCAATTGGGGGAACGGGAACCGGGTAATCCGAGAGAGACCCAGTACTTC